At least ten counts were recorded for the clone carrying this T cell receptor beta chain. Its antigen is not identified. The data were taken from a study of T-cell reconstitution after alpha-beta-depleted transplantation in children. Unique molecular identifiers were used to barcode this TCRbeta library. TCRdb redid the calling of the PCR reads with MiXCR, one entry per CDR3 protein. The sample records around 300,000 distinct CDR3 sequences, roughly a tenth being singletons. The CDR3 spans 13 residues. Germline CDR1 SGHRS, CDR2 YFSETQ. V shed 0 bases and J shed 1 base, with 4 bases lying between them. Study results and limitations: Fresh T-cell production supplied most of the T-cell counts and diversity seen one year after transplant. About two months after transplant, alpha-beta T cells reportedly came from several hundred expanded graft clones. Day-60 TCRbeta diversity that was high in some patients was derived from surviving recipient T cells and thymic progenitors.

This clonotype was obtained from a boy less than two years old with acute myeloid leukemia, due to receive a stem cell transplant. This chain links TRBV5-1 with TRBJ2-5; D gene uncertain. The source material was PBMCs, sampled before TCRalphabeta/CD19-depleted stem cell transplant. The CDR3 is CASSLDLQETQYF. CDR3 sequence (DNA): TGCGCCAGCAGCTTGGACCTCCAAGAGACCCAGTACTTC.